This TCR beta chain was obtained from a study of OX40 agonist ivuxolimab in advanced cancers. As for the study in general: Those treated in dose escalation had hepatocellular carcinoma, melanoma, renal cell cancer or head and neck cancer.

Germline CDR1 SGHTA, CDR2 FQGNSA. Trimming at V came to 4 bases and at J to 5 bases, leaving 7 bases not matched to a gene. The CDR3 runs to 15 residues. Overall study results and limits: Not determined was the antigen specificity of the expanded peripheral T cells.

Data came from immunoSEQ multiplex PCR; TCRdb stores just in-frame clones and leaves some out. This sample has roughly 58,000 clones, with about 82% found just once. Regarding this clone: No antigen is known for it.

The clonotype was recovered from an adult with an advanced solid tumor such as melanoma, head and neck, liver or kidney cancer. This sample comprised CD4+ or CD8+ T cells sorted from blood, obtained in a trial of the OX40 agonist ivuxolimab. The rearrangement uses TRBV7-2 and TRBJ1-5, with 8 nucleotides matching TRBD1. CDR3 region: CASSSQGARDQPQHF. CDR3 nucleotides: TGTGCCAGCAGCTCTCAGGGGGCGCGTGATCAGCCCCAGCATTTT.